Described below is a single T cell receptor beta chain sequence and its context. These data originate in a study of blood T cell repertoires in COVID-19. Study overall: The analysed material was cDNA or gDNA that came from T cells, B-cell-depleted T cells, or PBMCs.

TCRdb's copy holds only in-frame clones and misses some; the assay was immunoSEQ multiplex PCR. The table has approximately 83,000 clones, 75% to 85% seen once. This CDR3 is built from 17 residues. From germline, CDR1 is MGHRA and CDR2 YSYEKL. V dropped 6 bases and J dropped 2; count of bases not matched to a gene: 13. The source of this sequence is a woman of 80 years or more with acute or convalescent COVID-19. The sample consisted of peripheral blood. V and J are TRBV4-1 and TRBJ2-3; 8 bases map to TRBD2. The CDR3 is CASSRGGTRLNTDTQYF. The CDR3 bases are TGCGCCAGCAGTCGGGGGGGAACTCGTTTGAACACAGATACGCAGTATTTT.